Listed here are 8 T cell receptor beta chains from one sample, sequenced in a study of T cells after yellow fever vaccination. TCRdb reprocessed the 5' RACE reads with MiXCR, giving one entry per CDR3 protein. The sample includes some 160,000 distinct CDR3 sequences, around 9% of them seen just once. The source material was CD8+ T cells sorted from PBMCs, sampled 45 days after the yellow fever booster vaccination. The receptor set was obtained from a man between 18 and 35 years old who received the YFV17D yellow fever vaccine.

A few counts support this clonotype. The chain employs TRBV5-6 and TRBJ2-1; possible D gene TRBD1, 6 bases. Looked up from germline, CDR1 is SGHDT and CDR2 is YYEEEE. V shed 4 bases and J shed 4 bases, with 12 bases lying between them. This CDR3 contains 14 residues. The CDR3 protein is CASSPAQGYNEQFF. The CDR3 bases are TGTGCCAGCAGCCCGGCCCAGGGGTACAATGAGCAGTTCTTC.

This clonotype was observed a handful of times. This sequence joins TRBV27 and TRBJ1-6; D gene ambiguous. Trimming removed 7 bases from V and 8 bases from J, with 15 bases in between. The CDR3 has 14 residues. Per germline, CDR1 MNHEY and CDR2 SMNVEV (reference sequence). CDR3 nucleotide sequence: TGTGCCAGCACCCACCGGGAGCTTTATTCACCCCTCCACTTT. This gives the protein CASTHRELYSPLHF.

The chain has TRBV7-9 and TRBJ2-7; D is undetermined. Per the germline V gene, CDR1 is SEHNR and CDR2 is FQNEAQ (reference sequence). V dropped 4 bases and J dropped 5 bases, with 9 bases sitting between them. The CDR3 totals 12 residues. The DNA for the CDR3 is TGTGCCAGCAGCTCTTATCCCGACGAGCAGTACTTC. The encoded protein is CASSSYPDEQYF.

The V gene is TRBV25-1, the J gene TRBJ1-2; TRBD1 matches at 10 bases. J was trimmed by 4 bases and V by 3 bases; bases with no gene match: 2. The CDR3 has 14 residues. Germline V gives CDR1 MGHDK, CDR2 SYGVNS. CDR3 DNA sequence: TGTGCCAGCAGTGAGACAGGGGGCGGCTATGGCTACACCTTC. Its protein product is CASSETGGGYGYTF.

The chain recombines TRBV10-2 with TRBJ1-1; maybe TRBD1 (6 bases). Germline V gives CDR1 WSHSY, CDR2 SAAADI. This CDR3 region has 13 residues. Trimming removed 8 bases from V and 5 bases from J, with 15 bases in between. The CDR3 sequence is CASSIGGRTEAFF. DNA of the CDR3: TGCGCCAGCTCAATAGGGGGGCGAACTGAAGCTTTCTTT.

This clonotype appeared many times. This chain links TRBV29-1 with TRBJ2-7; 9 bases are a match to TRBD1. J was trimmed by 2 bases and V by 7 bases; bases with no gene match: 12. This CDR3 spans 15 amino acids. CDR1 is SQVTM, CDR2 ANQGSEA, per germline. CDR3 in amino acids: CSAVPGQGTAYEQYF. CDR3 DNA: TGCAGCGCCGTACCCGGACAGGGGACGGCCTACGAGCAGTACTTC.

V and J are TRBV30 and TRBJ2-7; TRBD2 might be the D (6 bases). Germline CDR1 GTSNPN, CDR2 SVGIG (reference sequence). The CDR3 runs to 14 residues. The V end lost 1 base, the J end lost 5 bases, and 15 bases lay between the germline ends. CDR3 DNA: TGTGCCTGGAGTGCCACCTTAGGAGGGAACGAGCAGTACTTC. The encoded protein is CAWSATLGGNEQYF.

This clonotype was recorded a few times. The gene calls are TRBV5-6 and TRBJ1-1; D is possibly TRBD1 (5 bases). The V end was cut by 3 bases, the J end by 1 base, with 13 bases between. Per germline, CDR1 SGHDT and CDR2 YYEEEE. The CDR3 consists of 15 residues. CDR3 loop: CASSSSGTANTEAFF. The CDR3 DNA reads TGTGCCAGCAGCTCCTCCGGGACGGCGAACACTGAAGCTTTCTTT.